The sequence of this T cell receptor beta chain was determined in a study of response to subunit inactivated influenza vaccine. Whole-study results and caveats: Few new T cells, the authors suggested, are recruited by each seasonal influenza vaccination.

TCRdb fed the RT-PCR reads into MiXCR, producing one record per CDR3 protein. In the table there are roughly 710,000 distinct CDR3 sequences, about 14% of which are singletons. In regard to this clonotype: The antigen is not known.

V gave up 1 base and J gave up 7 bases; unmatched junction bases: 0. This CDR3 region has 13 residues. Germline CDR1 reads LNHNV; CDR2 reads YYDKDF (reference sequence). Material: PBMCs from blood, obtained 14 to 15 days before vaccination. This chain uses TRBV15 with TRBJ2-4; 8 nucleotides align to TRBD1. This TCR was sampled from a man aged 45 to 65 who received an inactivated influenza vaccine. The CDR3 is CATSRGQGNIQYF. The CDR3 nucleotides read TGTGCCACCAGCAGAGGACAGGGGAACATTCAGTACTTC.